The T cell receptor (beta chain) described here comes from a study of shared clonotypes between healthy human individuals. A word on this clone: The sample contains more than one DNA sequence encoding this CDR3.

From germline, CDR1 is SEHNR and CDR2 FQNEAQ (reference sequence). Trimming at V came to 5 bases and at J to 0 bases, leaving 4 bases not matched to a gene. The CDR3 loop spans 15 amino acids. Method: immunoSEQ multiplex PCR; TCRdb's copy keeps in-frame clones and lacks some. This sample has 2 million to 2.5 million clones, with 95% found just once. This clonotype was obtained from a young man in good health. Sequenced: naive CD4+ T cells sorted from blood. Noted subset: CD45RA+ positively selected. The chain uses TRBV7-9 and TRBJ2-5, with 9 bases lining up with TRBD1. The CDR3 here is CASSPGTGYQETQYF. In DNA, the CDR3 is TGTGCCAGCAGCCCCGGGACAGGGTACCAAGAGACCCAGTACTTC.